The 22 T cell receptor beta chains presented below share a single source sample, sequenced in a study of blood T cells in healthy people across ages (dated by TCRdb to between 2015 and 2016). Library generation was performed with 5' RACE. The listed sequencing device is Illumina HiSeq 2500. A second PCR of about 7 to 12 cycles was performed with a sample-barcoded 5' primer and a J-beta primer mix. TCRdb reanalyzed the raw reads on its own, using fastp at Q25 for trimming and MiXCR for clone calling, and kept in-frame beta chains. A single entry per CDR3 protein holds the most common genes and DNA from its merged rows. The sample data list some 710,000 distinct CDR3 sequences, and 46% of these were observed just once. The top ten constitute 18% of the sample. The sample comprised blood. The receptors were sampled from a man at least 80 years old in good health.

There are many counts of this clonotype. The CDR3 spells CASSETGALGNEQFF. CDR3 DNA: TGTGCCAGCAGTGAAACTGGCGCCTTAGGTAATGAGCAGTTCTTC. The chain has TRBV2 and TRBJ2-1; no firm D call. This CDR3 contains 15 residues. Looked up from germline, CDR1 is SNHLY and CDR2 is FYNNEI. V lost 2 bases to trimming and J lost 7 bases, with 15 bases between them.

As for this clonotype: A much larger clone lies a single base off, so this may be a read error. The chain is built from TRBV11-2 and TRBJ1-3; D possibly corresponds to TRBD1 (5 bases). Germline CDR1 and CDR2: SGHAT and FQNNGV. This CDR3 has 16 amino acids. Here the CDR3 DNA reads TGTGCCAGCAGCTTAATCCGTCGGGGCTCTGGAAACAACATATATTTT. This translates into CASSLIRRGSGNNIYF. Looking up the rest from reference TRBV11-2 and TRBJ1-3 gives the full variable domain: EAGVAQSPRYKIIEKRQSVAFWCNPISGHATLYWYQQILGQGPKLLIQFQNNGVVDDSQLPKDRFSAERLKGVDSTLKIQPAKLEDSAVYLCASSLIRRGSGNNIYFGEGSWLTVV.

The J gene is TRBJ1-4, the V gene TRBV7-9; D remains ambiguous. Germline V gene sequence: CDR1 SEHNR, CDR2 FQNEAQ (reference sequence). The V end was cut by 2 bases, the J end by 7 bases, with 8 bases between. There are 13 residues in the CDR3. Here the CDR3 DNA reads TGTGCCAGCAGCTTAACCCTAGGTGAAAAACTGTTTTTT. This gives the protein CASSLTLGEKLFF.

The V call is TRBV7-2, the J call TRBJ2-1; 8 bases map to TRBD2. Germline V lookup: CDR1 SGHTA, CDR2 FQGNSA. V lost 4 bases to trimming and J lost 0 bases; unmatched junction nucleotides: 17. The CDR3 runs 20 residues. CDR3 amino acids: CASSSRTGASGLSSYNEQFF. The CDR3 DNA reads as TGTGCCAGCAGCTCCCGGACGGGGGCTAGCGGGCTTAGCTCCTACAATGAGCAGTTCTTC.

This clonotype was observed at least ten times. CDR3 nucleotides: TGTGCCAGCAGCAGGCCGGGACAGGGCATCCAAGAGACCCAGTACTTC. This translates into CASSRPGQGIQETQYF. The rearrangement links TRBV5-4 to TRBJ2-5; 9 bases are a match to TRBD1. This CDR3 has 16 amino acids. The V and J ends lost 4 bases and 1 base, in that order; junction bases with no gene match: 8. Germline CDR1 SGHNT, CDR2 YYREEE (reference sequence). The full variable domain, in which reference TRBV5-4 and TRBJ2-5 provide the parts outside the CDR3, is ETGVTQSPTHLIKTRGQQVTLRCSSQSGHNTVSWYQQALGQGPQFIFQYYREEENGRGNFPPRFSGLQFPNYSSELNVNALELDDSALYLCASSRPGQGIQETQYFGPGTRLLVL.

The chain is built from TRBV20-1 and TRBJ1-1; 7 positions agree with TRBD1. The junction had 8 bases not matched to a gene; V was cut back by 1 base and J by 0 bases. The CDR3 runs to 16 residues. The germline gives CDR1 DFQATT, CDR2 SNEGSKA (reference sequence). CDR3 region: CSARAPGGFMNTEAFF. The CDR3 DNA reads as TGCAGTGCTAGAGCCCCAGGGGGTTTCATGAACACTGAAGCTTTCTTT.

On this clonotype itself: In this CDR3 the conserved last residue, phenylalanine or tryptophan, is missing, so a read error is likely. The chain couples TRBV20-1 to TRBJ1-5, with D perhaps matching TRBD1 (6 bases). Trimming left V 6 bases short and J 7 bases short, with 10 bases between. Germline CDR1 DFQATT, CDR2 SNEGSKA (reference sequence). The length of the CDR3 is 11 residues. For the CDR3, the DNA is TGCAGTGCAGGGGGACTGCAGCCCCAGCATCTT. It is translated as CSAGGLQPQHL.

V usage is TRBV24-1 and J usage is TRBJ1-1, with D unclear. The CDR3 is 13 residues long. From germline, CDR1 is KGHDR and CDR2 SFDVKD. V shed 3 bases and J shed 2 bases, with 6 bases lying between them. CDR3 coding DNA: TGTGCCACCAGTGATGTATCCAACACTGAAGCTTTCTTT. Translating gives CATSDVSNTEAFF.

V is TRBV7-9 and J is TRBJ1-4, with D tentatively TRBD1 (5 bases). Germline V gene sequence: CDR1 SEHNR, CDR2 FQNEAQ (reference sequence). The CDR3 length is 16 residues. V shed 5 bases and J shed 0 bases, with 13 bases lying between them. CDR3 protein: CASSQGVGSTNEKLFF. In DNA, the CDR3 is TGTGCCAGCAGCCAGGGAGTAGGGTCAACTAATGAAAAACTGTTTTTT.

The chain links TRBV10-3 to TRBJ1-5; perhaps TRBD1 as D (5 bases). This CDR3 is 15 amino acids long. The V end lost 2 bases, the J end lost 3 bases, and 11 bases lay between the germline ends. Germline V gives CDR1 ENHRY, CDR2 SYGVKD. As DNA, the CDR3 is TGTGCCATCAGTGAGCGGGGAGGGGACAATCAGCCCCAGCATTTT. Protein: CAISERGGDNQPQHF.

Note on this clonotype: At one of its ends the junction is not consistent with the germline gene, which may arise from a read error. The rearrangement joins TRBV7-9 to TRBJ1-2; 7 bases line up with TRBD1. The CDR3 has 17 amino acids. Germline loops: CDR1 SEHNR, CDR2 FQNEAQ (reference sequence). CDR3 DNA sequence: TGTGCCAGCAACTTAATAGCTGCAGGGGGGCATATCTATGGTTACACCTTC. Translating gives CASNLIAAGGHIYGYTF.

The chain is built from TRBV20-1 and TRBJ2-1, with D possibly matching TRBD2 (6 bases). The CDR3 is 15 amino acids. V dropped 3 bases and J dropped 2 bases, with 14 bases sitting between them. Germline values: CDR1 DFQATT, CDR2 SNEGSKA (reference sequence). DNA for the CDR3: TGCAGTGCTAGTTTTTGGGAGGCACCCTACAATGAGCAGTTCTTC. It encodes CSASFWEAPYNEQFF.

This clonotype was counted between two and nine times. The genes are TRBV4-3 and TRBJ2-1, with TRBD2 identical over 13 bases. The V gene end was trimmed by 0 bases and the J gene end by 8 bases; junction bases not matched to a gene: 4. The germline CDR1 and CDR2 sequences are LGHNA and YSLEER. The CDR3 length is 16 residues. This CDR3 is CASSQEATSGRYEQFF. For the CDR3, the DNA is TGCGCCAGCAGCCAAGAGGCGACTAGCGGGAGGTATGAGCAGTTCTTC.

The chain combines TRBV6-6 with TRBJ1-2, with a weak D call TRBD1 (5 bases). Germline CDR1 reads MNHNY; CDR2 reads SVGAGI (reference sequence). The V gene lost 5 bases and the J gene lost 1 base, with 14 bases spanning the gap. There are 15 residues in the CDR3. The CDR3 DNA is TGTGCCAGCAGTCCCTCGGGAGGGGTTAACTATGGCTACACCTTC. Protein sequence: CASSPSGGVNYGYTF.

This chain connects TRBV7-2 to TRBJ1-1; 8 positions agree with TRBD1. The CDR3 loop spans 15 amino acids. From germline, CDR1 is SGHTA and CDR2 FQGNSA. V was clipped by 5 bases and J by 5 bases; unmatched bases: 10. The CDR3, as DNA: TGTGCCAGCAGCCCTAACCAGGGGGCGGGTACTGAAGCTTTCTTT. Its translation is CASSPNQGAGTEAFF.

This sequence joins TRBV20-1 and TRBJ1-1; the D is unclear. The CDR3 contains 12 residues. Germline-derived CDR1 and CDR2 are DFQATT and SNEGSKA (reference sequence). The germline V and J ends were trimmed by 3 bases and 5 bases, with 10 bases remaining between them. The CDR3: CSASALRTEAFF. The CDR3 coding sequence is TGCAGTGCTAGTGCCCTGAGGACTGAAGCTTTCTTT.

This chain links TRBV2 with TRBJ2-7; TRBD1 might be the D (6 bases). There are 15 residues in the CDR3. Trimming removed 2 bases from V and 3 bases from J, with 14 bases in between. Germline CDR1 reads SNHLY; CDR2 reads FYNNEI. CDR3 amino acids: CASSELGGSHYEQYF. The DNA of the CDR3 is TGTGCCAGCAGTGAACTTGGGGGCTCCCACTACGAGCAGTACTTC.

V is TRBV29-1 and J is TRBJ1-2, with 11 bases that match TRBD1. After removal of 8 bases from V and 7 bases from J, the junction contained 9 bases not matched to a gene. Looked up from germline, CDR1 is SQVTM and CDR2 is ANQGSEA. CDR3 length: 13 residues. This CDR3 reads CSSRDRGISGYTF. As DNA, the CDR3 is TGCAGCTCCCGGGACAGGGGGATCAGTGGCTACACCTTC.

The chain links TRBV27 to TRBJ2-2; possible D gene TRBD1, 7 bases. In germline, CDR1 is MNHEY, CDR2 SMNVEV (reference sequence). The V and J ends lost 6 bases and 5 bases respectively, with 13 bases between them. The CDR3 extends over 14 amino acids. The CDR3 is CASRRGQTTGELFF. CDR3 bases: TGTGCCAGCAGGCGGGGACAGACGACCGGGGAGCTGTTTTTT.

The chain has TRBV20-1 and TRBJ2-7, with D tentatively TRBD1 or TRBD2 (6 bases each). Trimming took off 3 bases at V and 5 bases at J, with 14 bases between the two ends. This CDR3 is built from 13 residues. The germline gives CDR1 DFQATT, CDR2 SNEGSKA (reference sequence). The CDR3 nucleotides read TGCAGTGCTAGCCAGGGGCGGGACCACGAGCAGTACTTC. As protein: CSASQGRDHEQYF.

In DNA, the CDR3 is TGTGCCAGCAGTGTGCCGAGATATAATTCACCCCTCCACTTT. Amino acids: CASSVPRYNSPLHF. V is TRBV6-2 or TRBV6-3 and J is TRBJ1-6; no firm D call. Per the germline V gene, CDR1 is MNHEY and CDR2 is SVGEGT. Trimming pared 5 bases from V and 4 bases from J, leaving 9 bases between. The CDR3 extends over 14 amino acids.

The chain employs TRBV5-1 and TRBJ1-4; D is undetermined. Germline V gene lookup returns CDR1 SGHRS and CDR2 YFSETQ. V lost 4 bases and J lost 0, with 10 bases in between. This CDR3 region has 15 residues. The CDR3 is CASSAPAATNEKLFF. The CDR3 DNA reads TGCGCCAGCAGCGCTCCGGCAGCAACTAATGAAAAACTGTTTTTT.